Presented here are 18 T cell receptor beta chains from one specimen sequenced in a study of cytomegalovirus exposure and HLA in healthy donors. Primers: 60 Vbeta forward and 13 Jbeta reverse. Sequencing used immunoSEQ multiplex PCR; TCRdb keeps in-frame clones, though not all of them. The sample records fewer than 200,000 clones, 76% being singletons. Sequencing used PBMCs. The receptors were gathered from a female donor in good health and CMV-seronegative.

The chain couples TRBV7-9 to TRBJ1-5; D is undetermined. V was pared by 5 bases and J by 4 bases, with 21 bases between. Germline V gives CDR1 SEHNR, CDR2 FQNEAQ (reference sequence). The CDR3 has 17 residues. CDR3 nucleotide sequence: TGTGCCAGCAGCAAACATGTCCCCGACGGAGCAAATCAGCCCCAGCATTTT. It is translated as CASSKHVPDGANQPQHF.

V usage is TRBV5-4 and J usage is TRBJ2-3; 9 nucleotides line up with TRBD2. The CDR3 loop spans 15 amino acids. The J segment lost 8 bases and the V segment lost 4 bases, leaving 11 bases of the junction unmatched. CDR1 and CDR2 from the germline V gene are SGHNT and YYREEE (reference sequence). Written as DNA, the CDR3 is TGTGCCAGCAGCCCGCGGGGGGGCGGGGTCGGTACGCAGTATTTT. This gives the protein CASSPRGGGVGTQYF.

V gene TRBV5-4 combines with J gene TRBJ1-1, with D perhaps matching TRBD1 (5 bases). With 2 bases removed from V and 1 base from J, the gap between germline ends came to 9 bases. CDR1 SGHNT and CDR2 YYREEE come from the germline V gene (reference sequence). The CDR3 length is 14 residues. CDR3 region: CASSFAGRNTEAFF. For the CDR3, the DNA is TGTGCCAGCAGCTTCGCGGGACGGAACACTGAAGCTTTCTTT.

The chain is built from TRBV2 and TRBJ1-2, with D perhaps TRBD1 (6 bases). Trimming took 6 bases from V and 4 from J, leaving 15 bases between them. CDR1 SNHLY and CDR2 FYNNEI come from the germline V gene. The CDR3 contains 14 residues. The DNA of the CDR3 is TGTGCCAGCAGGGGGGGGCCCGCGCCCTATGGCTACACCTTC. It yields the protein CASRGGPAPYGYTF.

The genes are TRBV6-1 and TRBJ2-7; D unclear. The CDR3 contains 14 residues. Per the germline V gene, CDR1 is MNHNS and CDR2 is SASEGT. The V end lost 5 bases, the J end lost 5 bases, and 16 bases lay between the germline ends. The CDR3 loop reads CASSFPMTSHEQYF. The CDR3 DNA sequence: TGTGCCAGCAGTTTCCCAATGACAAGCCACGAGCAGTACTTC.

The chain recombines TRBV5-1 with TRBJ2-5, with unresolved D. The CDR3 is 14 residues long. V shed 4 bases and J shed 2 bases, with 12 bases lying between them. CDR1 and CDR2 from the germline V gene are SGHRS and YFSETQ. CDR3 region: CASSQSLTQETQYF. In DNA form, the CDR3 reads TGCGCCAGCAGCCAAAGTCTGACACAAGAGACCCAGTACTTC.

This clone has just a few counts. The J gene is TRBJ1-3, the V gene TRBV30; D gene ambiguous. CDR3 length equals 11 residues. Trimming took off 2 bases at V and 5 bases at J, with 4 bases between the two ends. Germline lookup yields CDR1 GTSNPN and CDR2 SVGIG (reference sequence). The CDR3 sequence is CAWSTRNTIYF. The CDR3 coding sequence is TGTGCCTGGAGTACACGAAACACCATATATTTT. The whole variable domain, remainder taken from reference TRBV30 and TRBJ1-3, is SQTIHQWPATLVQPVGSPLSLECTVEGTSNPNLYWYRQAAGRGLQLLFYSVGIGQISSEVPQNLSASRPQDRQFILSSKKLLLSDSGFYLCAWSTRNTIYFGEGSWLTVV.

V usage is TRBV19 and J usage is TRBJ2-6, with D hard to call. In germline, CDR1 is LNHDA, CDR2 SQIVND (reference sequence). The CDR3 runs 16 residues. The V end lost 3 bases, the J end lost 1 base, and 10 bases lay between the germline ends. The CDR3 spells CASSISQQSGANVLTF. Written as DNA, the CDR3 is TGTGCCAGTAGTATCTCACAGCAGTCTGGGGCCAACGTCCTGACTTTC.

The chain employs TRBV11-3 and TRBJ2-1; 9 positions match TRBD2. This CDR3 comprises 17 residues. The germline gives CDR1 SGHNT, CDR2 YENEEA. J was trimmed by 4 bases and V by 1 base; bases with no gene match: 8. As DNA, the CDR3 is TGTGCCAGCAGCTTAGTTGGTGGCGGGGGGGGATACAATGAGCAGTTCTTC. It is translated as CASSLVGGGGGYNEQFF.

The chain combines TRBV4-2 with TRBJ2-1; D may be TRBD2 (5 bases). Trimming took 4 bases from V and 6 from J, leaving 19 bases between them. The CDR3 covers 16 residues. The germline CDR1 and CDR2 sequences are LGHNA and YNFKEQ. The CDR3, as DNA: TGTGCCAGCAGCCCACCCCGCGACGGACTGATCAATGAGCAGTTCTTC. Translation: CASSPPRDGLINEQFF.

V usage is TRBV11-2 and J usage is TRBJ2-1; the match to TRBD2 covers 16 bases. Germline loops: CDR1 SGHAT, CDR2 FQNNGV. The CDR3 has 18 residues. With V trimmed by 0 bases and J by 9 bases, 8 bases remained unmatched. The CDR3: CASSLEGLAGGPRSEQFF. The CDR3 DNA follows: TGTGCCAGCAGCTTAGAGGGACTAGCGGGGGGGCCAAGGAGTGAGCAGTTCTTC.

The V call is TRBV5-1, the J call TRBJ2-5; the match to TRBD2 covers 9 bases. Germline V gene sequence: CDR1 SGHRS, CDR2 YFSETQ. The CDR3 has 15 amino acids. Trimming removed 6 bases from V and 4 bases from J; junction bases left unmatched: 10. The CDR3 loop is CASNEAGGAGETQYF. The CDR3 DNA follows: TGCGCCAGCAATGAGGCGGGGGGGGCCGGAGAGACCCAGTACTTC.

V gene TRBV18 combines with J gene TRBJ2-3, with a tentative D call TRBD1 (5 bases). Trimming removed 6 bases at V and 1 base at J, with 17 bases between. Germline assignment: CDR1 KGHSH and CDR2 LQKENI. The CDR3 totals 16 residues. CDR3 loop: CASSERQGWGTDTQYF. The CDR3 coding sequence is TGTGCCAGCTCCGAAAGGCAGGGTTGGGGCACAGATACGCAGTATTTT.

The chain has TRBV5-1 and TRBJ2-3; 10 positions agree with TRBD1. V lost 5 bases, J lost 2 bases, and 2 bases stayed unmatched. The CDR3 is 14 residues long. The germline CDR1 and CDR2 sequences are SGHRS and YFSETQ. CDR3 sequence (DNA): TGCGCCAGCAGAGACAGGGGGCACACAGATACGCAGTATTTT. Protein product: CASRDRGHTDTQYF.

This chain links TRBV11-3 with TRBJ2-3, with TRBD2 identical over 10 bases. Germline V gives CDR1 SGHNT, CDR2 YENEEA. Trimming cost V 0 bases and J 4 bases; bases outside gene matches: 4. The CDR3 loop spans 16 amino acids. CDR3 amino acids: CASSLEAGGISDTQYF. The CDR3 DNA follows: TGTGCCAGCAGCTTAGAAGCGGGGGGGATATCAGATACGCAGTATTTT.

The rearrangement joins TRBV7-9 to TRBJ1-2, with D hard to call. Germline CDR1 and CDR2: SEHNR and FQNEAQ (reference sequence). V lost 0 bases and J lost 0, with 8 bases in between. The CDR3 sequence is 15 residues long. The CDR3 DNA sequence: TGTGCCAGCAGCTTAGCCCGGGGAACTAACTATGGCTACACCTTC. It codes for CASSLARGTNYGYTF.

The gene calls are TRBV30 and TRBJ2-1; D is undetermined. V lost 4 bases and J 2 bases, leaving 12 bases between the germline ends. The CDR3 is 14 amino acids. Looked up from germline, CDR1 is GTSNPN and CDR2 is SVGIG (reference sequence). The CDR3 is CAWNPDNTYNEQFF. CDR3 DNA sequence: TGTGCCTGGAACCCCGATAACACCTACAATGAGCAGTTCTTC.

The V gene is TRBV18, the J gene TRBJ2-3, with a tentative D call TRBD2 (6 bases). Germline CDR1 is KGHSH and CDR2 is LQKENI. V shed 1 base and J shed 2 bases, with 10 bases lying between them. This CDR3 contains 15 residues. CDR3 region: CASSPRGILTDTQYF. The CDR3 coding sequence is TGTGCCAGCTCACCACGCGGGATCCTCACAGATACGCAGTATTTT.